This T cell receptor beta chain was documented in a study of blood T cell repertoires in COVID-19. In the study overall: Donors in the United States, Italy and Spain gave samples during acute or convalescent COVID-19. Nucleic acid was either cDNA or gDNA, and it came from T cells, B-cell-depleted T cells, or PBMCs.

Produced via immunoSEQ multiplex PCR; TCRdb's table is partial and in-frame only. The table has around 210,000 clones, around 80% seen once; the top ten hold around 5.8%. CDR1 and CDR2 from the germline V gene are SGHNT and YYREEE (reference sequence). This CDR3 region has 14 residues. Trimming took off 3 bases at V and 3 bases at J, with 10 bases between the two ends. Sequencing was done on a sample of peripheral blood. This TCR was recovered from a woman between 65 and 79 years old with acute or convalescent COVID-19. The chain couples TRBV5-4 to TRBJ1-3; D uncertain. The CDR3 region is CASSSEGSGNTIYF. CDR3 in DNA: TGTGCCAGCAGCTCGGAGGGAAGTGGAAACACCATATATTTT.